This TCR beta chain came from a study of beta chain features in type 1 diabetes. Whole-study results and caveats: Type 1 diabetes patients had TCRB CDR3s that were shorter (moderately but significantly so) in all four CD4+ subsets.

Expressed TCRB transcripts got sequenced, as all isolated RNA was reverse transcribed. Profiling relied on immunoSEQ multiplex PCR, and the TCRdb table lists in-frame clones only, not all of them. The sample records under 300,000 clones, around 14% being singletons. The table lists this clone with a few counts. Its specificity is unknown. Trimming pared 2 bases from V and 2 bases from J, leaving 18 bases between. Germline CDR1 is SGHAT and CDR2 is FQNNGV. The CDR3 runs 17 residues. The rearrangement uses TRBV11-2 and TRBJ2-5; D is possibly TRBD1 (5 bases). The specimen sequenced was naive CD4+ T cells from blood. The TCR comes from a man aged 30 to 45 with type 1 diabetes. CDR3 DNA sequence: TGTGCCAGCAGCTTAATATCATGGGCTAGGGGACAAGAGACCCAGTACTTC. Its protein product is CASSLISWARGQETQYF.